The rows below give T cell receptor beta chains drawn from one sample of a study of cytomegalovirus exposure and HLA in healthy donors. Profiled with immunoSEQ multiplex PCR; TCRdb holds only in-frame clones, not every one. Among tens of thousands of clones listed, over 70% were seen once. Sequenced material: PBMCs. These receptors came from a girl aged 2 to 9 in good health and CMV-seropositive. Each CDR3 is given with its conserved first and last residue. A D gene is named only where the DNA matches it firmly. Rows may omit the clone size; those that give it use once, few, many or a size class.

d_gene,v_gene,abundance,j_gene,CDR3aa,CDR3nt
TRBD2,TRBV10-2,-,TRBJ2-7,CASSESTSGSYEQYF,TGCGCCAGCAGTGAGTCAACTAGCGGGAGTTACGAGCAGTACTTC
-,TRBV11-2,-,TRBJ1-1,CASSNRGNTEAFF,TGTGCCAGCAGTAATCGGGGAAACACTGAAGCTTTCTTT
-,TRBV30,-,TRBJ1-1,CAWSPTQGATEAFF,TGTGCCTGGAGCCCGACACAAGGGGCGACTGAAGCTTTCTTT
-,TRBV30,-,TRBJ1-1,CAWSVRGSTEAFF,TGTGCCTGGAGCGTGCGGGGGTCGACTGAAGCTTTCTTT
-,TRBV25-1,-,TRBJ2-7,CATSTLGRYEQYF,TGTGCCACCAGTACCCTGGGCCGCTACGAGCAGTACTTC
TRBD1,TRBV5-1,-,TRBJ1-4,CASSSGQGAGAGEKLFF,TGCGCCAGCAGCTCAGGGCAGGGGGCCGGGGCGGGTGAAAAACTGTTTTTT
TRBD2,TRBV7-2,-,TRBJ2-1,CASSPGPLADYNEQFF,TGTGCCAGCAGCCCGGGCCCCCTAGCGGATTACAATGAGCAGTTCTTC
-,TRBV30,-,TRBJ1-5,CAWSRTTSNQPQHF,TGTGCCTGGAGTAGGACTACCTCCAATCAGCCCCAGCATTTT
TRBD2,TRBV5-4,-,TRBJ2-3,CASSLVLAGGTDTQYF,TGTGCCAGCAGCTTGGTTTTGGCGGGAGGGACAGATACGCAGTATTTT
-,TRBV19,-,TRBJ2-5,CASSIGARETQYF,TGTGCCAGTAGTATAGGGGCGCGAGAGACCCAGTACTTC
TRBD1,TRBV6-1,-,TRBJ1-2,CASSATGDYGYTF,TGTGCCAGCAGTGCGACAGGGGACTATGGCTACACCTTC
-,TRBV27,-,TRBJ1-4,CASSGGGVNEKLFF,TGTGCCAGCTCCGGGGGGGGCGTCAATGAAAAACTGTTTTTT
-,TRBV6-5,-,TRBJ1-1,CASSYSILARNTEAFF,TGTGCCAGCAGTTACTCGATTCTGGCCCGGAACACTGAAGCTTTCTTT
TRBD1,TRBV29-1,-,TRBJ2-4,CSVLIGTAVAKNIQYF,TGCAGCGTTTTGATAGGGACAGCCGTAGCCAAAAACATTCAGTACTTC
-,TRBV30,once,TRBJ1-1,CAWSVGLLSEAFF,TGTGCCTGGAGTGTAGGACTGCTTAGTGAAGCTTTCTTT
-,TRBV28,-,TRBJ1-2,CASVRKEGGFGGYTF,TGTGCCAGCGTCCGAAAAGAGGGTGGGTTCGGTGGCTACACCTTC
-,TRBV30,once,TRBJ1-3,CAWSVLGRAAGNTIYF,TGTGCCTGGAGTGTACTCGGCAGGGCTGCTGGAAACACCATATATTTT
-,TRBV28,-,TRBJ1-5,CASSLIDQPQHF,TGTGCCAGCAGTTTAATCGATCAGCCCCAGCATTTT
-,TRBV2,-,TRBJ2-1,CASSELGGSDEQFF,TGTGCCAGCAGTGAACTCGGAGGGTCGGATGAGCAGTTCTTC
TRBD1,TRBV4-1,-,TRBJ1-3,CASSQDAGGQYTIYF,TGCGCCAGCAGCCAAGACGCAGGGGGGCAATACACCATATATTTT
-,TRBV6-1,-,TRBJ2-1,CAVRDSYNEQFF,TGTGCCGTCAGGGATTCCTACAATGAGCAGTTCTTC
-,TRBV29-1,-,TRBJ2-2,CSVPFTGELFF,TGCAGCGTCCCCTTCACCGGGGAGCTGTTTTTT
-,TRBV6-1,-,TRBJ2-5,CASISLETQYF,TGTGCCAGCATCTCGTTGGAGACCCAGTACTTC
TRBD2,TRBV7-9,few,TRBJ2-3,CASSPPGLAGGTDTQYF,TGTGCCAGCAGCCCGCCCGGACTAGCGGGAGGCACAGATACGCAGTATTTT
-,TRBV7-2,once,TRBJ1-5,CASSSEGAGSQPQHF,TGTGCCAGCAGCTCCGAAGGGGCAGGGTCTCAGCCCCAGCATTTT
-,TRBV29-1,-,TRBJ1-2,CSVEDSNYGYTF,TGCAGCGTTGAGGACAGTAACTATGGCTACACCTTC
TRBD1,TRBV7-2,-,TRBJ2-5,CASSKNRDRQETQYF,TGTGCCAGCAGCAAGAACCGGGACAGGCAAGAGACCCAGTACTTC
-,TRBV29-1,-,TRBJ2-1,CSGGGTGLEQFF,TGCAGCGGCGGGGGGACAGGGCTTGAGCAGTTCTTC
-,TRBV7-8,-,TRBJ2-1,CASSLVRGQDSYNEQFF,TGTGCCAGCAGCTTAGTACGTGGGCAGGACTCCTACAATGAGCAGTTCTTC
TRBD2,TRBV6-6,once,TRBJ2-7,CASGTSGRGEQYF,TGTGCCAGCGGTACTAGCGGGAGAGGCGAGCAGTACTTC
TRBD1,TRBV7-3,-,TRBJ1-1,CASSPDRASTEAFF,TGTGCCAGCAGCCCCGACAGGGCATCCACTGAAGCTTTCTTT
TRBD2,TRBV4-1,-,TRBJ2-1,CASSQGWTSGNNEQFF,TGCGCCAGCAGCCAAGGGTGGACTAGCGGGAACAATGAGCAGTTCTTC
TRBD1,TRBV7-9,once,TRBJ2-7,CASSLVGQGAVYEQYF,TGTGCCAGCAGCTTAGTAGGACAGGGGGCTGTATACGAGCAGTACTTC
-,TRBV28,-,TRBJ2-7,CASSLQGSSYEQYF,TGTGCCAGCAGTTTACAGGGCTCTTCCTACGAGCAGTACTTC
-,TRBV10-2,-,TRBJ2-7,CASSGMSGVGYEQYF,TGCGCCAGCAGTGGCATGTCGGGAGTAGGTTACGAGCAGTACTTC
-,TRBV28,-,TRBJ2-7,CASSWQDNPYEQYF,TGTGCCAGCAGTTGGCAGGACAACCCCTACGAGCAGTACTTC
-,TRBV19,-,TRBJ2-3,CASNWGRGTDTQYF,TGTGCCAGTAATTGGGGCCGGGGGACAGATACGCAGTATTTT
TRBD1,TRBV11-2,-,TRBJ1-1,CASSPKMHRGDTEAFF,TGTGCCAGCAGCCCGAAGATGCACAGGGGTGACACTGAAGCTTTCTTT
TRBD2,TRBV25-1,once,TRBJ2-1,CASSEYFPGLADNEQFF,TGTGCCAGCAGTGAATATTTTCCCGGACTAGCGGACAATGAGCAGTTCTTC
-,TRBV6-5,-,TRBJ1-2,CASSYSTGGSGYGYTF,TGTGCCAGCAGTTACTCGACCGGGGGAAGTGGCTATGGCTACACCTTC
TRBD1,TRBV28,few,TRBJ2-1,CASSLRTGDEQFF,TGTGCCAGCAGTCTGAGGACAGGGGATGAGCAGTTCTTC
-,TRBV19,-,TRBJ1-1,CASSMGLAIREAFF,TGTGCCAGTAGTATGGGGCTTGCGATTCGTGAAGCTTTCTTT
TRBD1,TRBV5-1,-,TRBJ2-2,CASTLPGQGEGALFF,TGCGCCAGCACCCTCCCGGGACAGGGGGAGGGGGCGCTGTTTTTT
TRBD2,TRBV30,-,TRBJ2-5,CAWRKTGGGRAGQETQYF,TGTGCCTGGAGAAAAACGGGGGGCGGGAGGGCAGGCCAAGAGACCCAGTACTTC
-,TRBV6-5,few,TRBJ2-1,CASRTGLYNEQFF,TGTGCCAGCAGGACAGGCTTATACAATGAGCAGTTCTTC
TRBD1,TRBV28,-,TRBJ1-1,CASEGGMNTEAFF,TGTGCCAGCGAAGGGGGCATGAACACTGAAGCTTTCTTT
TRBD2,TRBV4-3,-,TRBJ2-1,CASSHPNLPGTSRDNEQFF,TGCGCCAGCAGCCACCCAAATCTACCCGGGACTAGCAGAGACAATGAGCAGTTCTTC
TRBD2,TRBV2,-,TRBJ2-1,CASSETSGSSYNEQFF,TGTGCCAGCAGTGAGACTAGCGGGAGTTCCTACAATGAGCAGTTCTTC